This T cell receptor beta chain was found in a study of T-cell memory formation after mild COVID-19. Study-level results: Clones that shrank (day 15 to 85) were balanced CD4/CD8, whereas later expanders leaned CD4+. The CD4+ clones that contracted clustered mainly within CM and EM, and the CD8+ clones concentrated in EMRA.

The germline V gene has CDR1 SQVTM and CDR2 ANQGSEA. With 1 base removed from V and 0 bases from J, the gap between germline ends came to 10 bases. The CDR3 is made up of 14 amino acids. Constant-segment primers were used for 5'RACE, and the resulting TCR alpha and TCR beta cDNA libraries carried sample barcodes and UMIs. MiXCR, run by TCRdb on the 5' RACE reads, gives a single entry per CDR3 protein. The sample consists of 450,000 or so distinct CDR3 sequences, more than 20% of them appearing once. Worth noting for this clonotype: The target antigen is unknown.

Sequencing was done on a sample of PBMCs or a T cell subset sorted from them (not recorded which). The clonotype was recovered from an adult woman who had mild COVID-19 (a few samples of this study predate the infection). Cell type and time point are not known. The chain combines TRBV29-1 with TRBJ2-7; a possible D gene is TRBD1 (7 bases). This chain's CDR3 is CSVEGGDSSYEQYF. The CDR3 DNA reads as TGCAGCGTTGAAGGCGGGGACAGCTCCTACGAGCAGTACTTC.